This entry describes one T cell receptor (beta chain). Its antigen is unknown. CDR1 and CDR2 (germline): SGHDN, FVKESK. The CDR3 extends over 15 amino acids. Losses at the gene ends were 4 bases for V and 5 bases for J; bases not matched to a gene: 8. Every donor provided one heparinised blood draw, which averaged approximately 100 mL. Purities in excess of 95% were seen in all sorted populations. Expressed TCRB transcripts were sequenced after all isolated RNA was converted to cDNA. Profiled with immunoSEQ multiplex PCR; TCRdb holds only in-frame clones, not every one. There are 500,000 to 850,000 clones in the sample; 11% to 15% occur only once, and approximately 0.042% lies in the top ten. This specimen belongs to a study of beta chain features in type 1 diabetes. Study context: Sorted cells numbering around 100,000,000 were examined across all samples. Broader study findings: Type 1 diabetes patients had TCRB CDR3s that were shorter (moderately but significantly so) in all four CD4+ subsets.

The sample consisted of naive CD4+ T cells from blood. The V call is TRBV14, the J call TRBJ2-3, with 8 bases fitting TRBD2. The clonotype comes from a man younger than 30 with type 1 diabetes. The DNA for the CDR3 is TGTGCCAGCAGCCCTGTAGCGGGGCCCCGAGATACGCAGTATTTT. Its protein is CASSPVAGPRDTQYF.